The sequence of this T cell receptor (beta chain) was determined in a study of OX40 agonist ivuxolimab in advanced cancers. Study-level background: Averaging 60 years in age, with a range of roughly 23 to 80, the cohort was about 85% male. Study-level results: The mean number of expanded clones was higher in CD8+ T cells than in CD4+. Low normalized clonal expansion also occurred in some nonresponding patients. The study observed clonal expansion of CD4+ and CD8+ blood T cells by week 6 at 0.1 to 3.0 mg/kg.

V dropped 4 bases and J dropped 5; count of bases not matched to a gene: 2. Germline CDR1 and CDR2: MNHEY and SVGAGI. This CDR3 is 13 amino acids long. Remarks on this clone: The antigen remains undetermined.

TCRdb keeps only in-frame clones here, not all; method: immunoSEQ multiplex PCR. Among tens of thousands of clones listed, around nine tenths were seen once. The TCR sequence derives from an adult with an advanced solid tumor such as melanoma, head and neck, liver or kidney cancer. The V gene is TRBV6-5, the J gene TRBJ1-5, with 7 nucleotides matching TRBD1. This sample comprised CD4+ or CD8+ T cells sorted from blood, obtained in a trial of the OX40 agonist ivuxolimab. DNA of the CDR3: TGTGCCAGCAGTTTCCAGGGGGATCAGCCCCAGCATTTT. Its protein is CASSFQGDQPQHF.